The 3 T cell receptor beta chains below all came from one sample that was sequenced in a study of cytomegalovirus exposure and HLA in healthy donors. Primers included in the PCR were 60 Vbeta and 13 Jbeta primers. Generated by immunoSEQ multiplex PCR, the TCRdb table keeps only in-frame clones and is missing some. This repertoire shows more than 95,000 clones, 64% found once; its top ten account for approximately 3%. The specimen was PBMCs. The receptor source for this set is a man aged 60 to 75 in good health and CMV-seronegative.

This sequence joins TRBV5-6 and TRBJ2-3, with 9 bases aligning to TRBD1. CDR1 is SGHDT, CDR2 YYEEEE, per germline. Trimming took 5 bases from V and 6 from J; bases not matched to a gene: 7. The CDR3 has 14 residues. CDR3 nucleotide sequence: TGTGCCAGCAGTGGACAGGGGAGGGTTGATACGCAGTATTTT. Its protein is CASSGQGRVDTQYF.

The chain links TRBV6-1 to TRBJ2-5; the match to TRBD2 covers 9 bases. The J call may be mistaken, given a closer DNA end match to TRBJ2-7. Germline loops: CDR1 MNHNS, CDR2 SASEGT. The CDR3 consists of 13 residues. The CDR3 bases are TGTGCCAGTAATAGCGGGAGTCTCTACGAGCAGTACTTC. This gives the protein CASNSGSLYEQYF.

Comment on this clone: The junction departs from germline at one end; a sequencing error may be responsible. The rearrangement joins TRBV10-3 to TRBJ2-7, with 11 bases fitting TRBD1. In germline, CDR1 is ENHRY, CDR2 SYGVKD. The CDR3 consists of 16 residues. CDR3 sequence reads: CASSSTSGTGGYEQYF. The CDR3 DNA reads TGTGCCAGCAGTTCTACCTCCGGGACAGGGGGCTACGAGCAGTACTTC.